These 19 T cell receptor beta chains were sequenced from one sample in a study of molecular identifiers for immune sequencing clone quantification. Each CDR3 protein is one row after TCRdb ran MiXCR on the PCR reads. Among approximately 630,000 distinct CDR3 sequences listed, about 25% were seen once. Sequencing was carried out using naive CD8+ T cells from blood, with Jurkat cell RNA spiked in. Subset denoted: FACS-sorted CD8+CD4-CCR7+CD45RA+ naive T cells. Receptor source: a human donor in good health. Some libraries in this study had Jurkat cell RNA spiked in.

With regard to this clonotype: This sequence may be a read error, since a much larger clone differs from it by one base. Without the conserved terminal phenylalanine or tryptophan, this CDR3 likely stems from a read error. The rearrangement uses TRBV6-6 and TRBJ2-7; no clear D gene. V was cut by 6 bases and J by 6 bases, with 12 bases left in between. The CDR3 totals 12 residues. Germline V lookup: CDR1 MNHNY, CDR2 SVGAGI (reference sequence). This CDR3 is CASRHQVPEQYL. For the CDR3, the DNA is TGTGCCAGCAGACATCAGGTCCCCGAGCAGTACCTC.

The V gene is TRBV27, the J gene TRBJ2-7; tentatively, D is TRBD1 or TRBD2 (5 bases each). The germline gives CDR1 MNHEY, CDR2 SMNVEV (reference sequence). Trimming cost V 6 bases and J 5 bases, with 14 bases left between them. The CDR3 is made up of 13 amino acids. CDR3 coding DNA: TGTGCCAGCAGCCCCGTTTGGGGGAACGAGCAGTACTTC. Protein: CASSPVWGNEQYF.

The chain uses TRBV29-1 and TRBJ2-3; D is possibly TRBD1 or TRBD2 (5 bases each). CDR1 SQVTM and CDR2 ANQGSEA come from the germline V gene. With 6 bases removed from V and 1 base from J, the gap between germline ends came to 17 bases. The CDR3 sequence is 15 residues long. In DNA form, the CDR3 reads TGCAGCGTGCAGGGTAACTGGCGGGGCACAGATACGCAGTATTTT. This gives the protein CSVQGNWRGTDTQYF.

Of note for this clonotype: This may be a read error: a much more frequent sequence differs by one nucleotide. The CDR3 does not end in the conserved phenylalanine or tryptophan, so this is likely a read error. The rearrangement joins TRBV10-3 to TRBJ1-4, with D unclear. The CDR3 has 15 amino acids. V lost 0 bases and J 14 bases, leaving 19 bases between the germline ends. CDR1 ENHRY and CDR2 SYGVKD come from the germline V gene. The CDR3 sequence is CAISESTPLAGILFV. The CDR3, as DNA: TGTGCCATCAGTGAGTCTACACCATTGGCGGGGATCCTGTTTGTT.

In regard to this clonotype: This could be a read error, since a much larger clone is one nucleotide away. This chain connects TRBV20-1 to TRBJ2-7, with 13 bases aligning to TRBD2. The length of the CDR3 is 15 residues. Germline V gene lookup returns CDR1 DFQATT and CDR2 SNEGSKA (reference sequence). CDR3 residues: CSGRATSGRIHEQYF. The DNA for the CDR3 is TGCAGTGGTAGAGCGACTAGCGGGAGGATCCACGAGCAGTACTTC.

As to this clonotype: Since a much larger clone is just one base distant, this may be a read error. The chain employs TRBV30 and TRBJ2-1, with 11 bases lining up with TRBD1. The CDR3 extends over 14 amino acids. The V and J ends lost 8 bases and 4 bases, in that order; junction bases with no gene match: 7. Germline CDR1 GTSNPN, CDR2 SVGIG (reference sequence). The CDR3 spells CARKDRGLYNEQFF. The CDR3 DNA sequence: TGTGCCCGGAAGGACAGGGGGCTTTACAATGAGCAGTTCTTC.

This clonotype showed up many times. The V call is TRBV9, the J call TRBJ2-2; D not certain. The CDR3 totals 14 residues. CDR1 SGDLS and CDR2 YYNGEE come from the germline V gene. Trimming took off 0 bases at V and 4 bases at J, with 7 bases between the two ends. The CDR3 loop reads CASSVVMGTGELFF. CDR3 in DNA: TGTGCCAGCAGCGTAGTGATGGGCACCGGGGAGCTGTTTTTT.

This clonotype has a handful of counts. The V gene is TRBV9, the J gene TRBJ2-4; D is perhaps TRBD2 (5 bases). Trimming removed 1 base at V and 7 bases at J, with 12 bases between. CDR3 length: 14 residues. The germline gives CDR1 SGDLS, CDR2 YYNGEE. In nucleotides, the CDR3 is TGTGCCAGCAGCGTAAGTCCGGGATTTAACATTCAGTACTTC. It specifies CASSVSPGFNIQYF.

This chain joins TRBV12-3 or TRBV12-4 and TRBJ2-1, with D maybe TRBD2 (5 bases). This CDR3 has 15 amino acids. V was cut by 5 bases and J by 5 bases, with 16 bases left in between. The CDR3 region has the DNA TGTGCCAGCAGTAAATTTAGCGTGATAAACAATGAGCAGTTCTTC. Protein sequence: CASSKFSVINNEQFF.

In the case of this clonotype: A much more abundant neighbour one base away suggests this may be a read error. The genes are TRBV6-2 or TRBV6-3 and TRBJ2-3; D ambiguous. Germline-derived CDR1 and CDR2 are MNHEY and SVGEGT. The CDR3 sequence is 13 residues long. The CDR3 coding sequence is TGTGCCAGCAGTTACTCACTTACAGATACGCTGTATTTT. Translated, it gives CASSYSLTDTLYF.

Worth noting for this clonotype: This may arise from a read error, as a much more abundant clone is one base away. The chain carries TRBV10-2 and TRBJ2-1; D is undetermined. The CDR3 is made up of 11 amino acids. CDR1 and CDR2 from the germline V gene are WSHSY and SAAADI. Here the CDR3 reads CTSSESNEQFF. The CDR3 DNA reads TGCACCAGCAGTGAGTCCAATGAGCAGTTCTTC.

This clonotype was detected only a few times. V usage is TRBV27 and J usage is TRBJ2-5; D not resolved. Looked up from germline, CDR1 is MNHEY and CDR2 is SMNVEV (reference sequence). The V gene lost 5 bases and the J gene lost 2 bases, with 18 bases spanning the gap. The CDR3 sequence is 16 residues long. The CDR3 sequence is CASSPTALQVQETQYF. In DNA, the CDR3 is TGTGCCAGCAGTCCCACCGCCCTTCAGGTTCAAGAGACCCAGTACTTC.

This clonotype was seen repeatedly, ten times or more. The V call is TRBV19, the J call TRBJ2-6; D not resolved. Germline V gives CDR1 LNHDA, CDR2 SQIVND (reference sequence). CDR3 length: 17 amino acids. Trimming took off 3 bases at V and 0 bases at J, with 12 bases between the two ends. The CDR3 sequence is CASSIESVSSGANVLTF. CDR3 bases: TGTGCCAGTAGTATCGAATCAGTGAGCTCTGGGGCCAACGTCCTGACTTTC.

The V call is TRBV5-1, the J call TRBJ2-5; 9 bases align to TRBD1. Losses at the gene ends were 4 bases for V and 5 bases for J; bases not matched to a gene: 12. The CDR3 covers 16 residues. Germline CDR1 SGHRS, CDR2 YFSETQ. The chain's CDR3 is CASSIVNGTGWETQYF. The CDR3 nucleotides are TGCGCCAGCAGCATCGTAAATGGGACAGGGTGGGAGACCCAGTACTTC.

A few counts support this clonotype. The chain carries TRBV20-1 and TRBJ2-7, with unresolved D. Per germline, CDR1 DFQATT and CDR2 SNEGSKA (reference sequence). V was cut by 0 bases and J by 1 base, with 16 bases left in between. This CDR3 spans 16 amino acids. The CDR3: CSARDLQWGLSYEQYF. CDR3 DNA: TGCAGTGCTAGAGACCTTCAATGGGGATTGTCCTACGAGCAGTACTTC.

This clonotype has a handful of counts. The rearrangement links TRBV7-6 to TRBJ2-2; perhaps D is TRBD1 or TRBD2 (5 bases each). From germline, CDR1 is SGHVS and CDR2 FNYEAQ. The CDR3 spans 17 residues. V lost 4 bases and J 2 bases, leaving 17 bases between the germline ends. CDR3 sequence reads: CASSSPPGWDNTGELFF. The CDR3 region has the DNA TGTGCCAGCAGCTCTCCCCCGGGTTGGGACAACACCGGGGAGCTGTTTTTT.

Comments on this clonotype: A read error may explain this, as a much larger clone is one base away. The chain has TRBV9 and TRBJ2-7, with D unresolved. CDR3 length equals 16 residues. Per germline, CDR1 SGDLS and CDR2 YYNGEE. The CDR3 spells CASAGPSPRTSYKQYF. The CDR3 DNA reads TGTGCCAGCGCCGGGCCGTCCCCGCGTACCTCCTACAAGCAGTACTTC.

The chain links TRBV6-2 or TRBV6-3 to TRBJ2-1; D gene uncertain. The CDR3 spans 14 residues. Trimming cost V 11 bases and J 4 bases, with 18 bases left between them. Germline CDR1 and CDR2: MNHEY and SVGEGT. CDR3 loop: CAGGSPKTYNEQFF. CDR3 in DNA: TGTGCCGGCGGTTCCCCCAAGACTTACAATGAGCAGTTCTTC.

Concerning this clonotype itself: A much larger clone lies one base from this, so it may be a read error. This rearrangement joins TRBV12-3 or TRBV12-4 to TRBJ2-3; 10 bases fit TRBD2. The CDR3 consists of 16 residues. The CDR3 coding sequence is TGTGCCGGCAGCCCCGGGACTAGCGACCTCACAGATACGCAGTATTTT. This encodes CAGSPGTSDLTDTQYF.